This TCR beta chain was documented in a study of T cells after yellow fever vaccination. The wider study: In the case of low-cell-number fractions, SMART-Seq v4 Ultra Low Input was used for preparation. Study-wide points: Abundant clonotypes (contaminants from the bulk population) could be present in FACS-sorted repertoires. Clones that expanded after primary vaccination mostly reappeared after the booster (96% CD4, roughly 90% CD8).

J lost 4 bases, V lost 2 bases, and 11 bases had no gene match. In germline, CDR1 is DFQATT, CDR2 SNEGSKA (reference sequence). CDR3 length: 16 amino acids. Concerning this clonotype: Its specificity is unknown.

TCRdb re-derived calls from the 5' RACE reads in MiXCR, one entry per CDR3 protein. This sample has about 120,000 distinct CDR3 sequences, with approximately 9% found just once. Material: CD8+ T cells sorted from PBMCs, obtained on the day of the yellow fever booster vaccination. This clonotype originated in a man aged 18 to 30 who received the YFV17D yellow fever vaccine. V gene TRBV20-1 combines with J gene TRBJ1-2, with TRBD1 matching over 9 bases. This CDR3 reads CSARWQRDRDPYGYTF. DNA of the CDR3: TGCAGTGCTAGATGGCAACGGGACAGGGATCCCTATGGCTACACCTTC.